A single sample is the source of the 30 T cell receptor beta chains below, sequenced in a study of blood T cells in healthy people across ages. The authors ran a second PCR of roughly 7 to 11 cycles using a sample-barcoded 5' primer and a J-beta primer mix. In TCRdb, the 5' RACE reads were re-called with MiXCR into one record per CDR3 protein. The table lists 500,000 to 650,000 distinct CDR3 sequences, roughly a quarter of them singletons, with about 3.3% in the top ten. The sample was also linked to a second study, of T cells of mothers and their children.

What was sequenced was blood. The receptors here all came from a boy aged 2-15 years in good health.

This clonotype was counted between two and nine times. It may be a read error: a sequence one base away is much more abundant. V is TRBV12-3 or TRBV12-4 and J is TRBJ2-5; possible D gene TRBD1, 6 bases. This CDR3 contains 19 residues. CDR3 DNA: TGTGCCAGCAGTACAGGGTACTCGACGTTCAATCTGTACCAAGAGGCCCAGTACTTC. It is translated as CASSTGYSTFNLYQEAQYF.

Only a few counts were recorded for this clonotype. The J gene is TRBJ2-2, the V gene TRBV5-1; maybe TRBD2 (5 bases). There are 14 residues in the CDR3. Germline assignment: CDR1 SGHRS and CDR2 YFSETQ. V dropped 7 bases and J dropped 0 bases, with 10 bases sitting between them. The CDR3 bases are TGCGCCAGCGGCCCGGGAACGAACACCGGGGAGCTGTTTTTT. Its protein is CASGPGTNTGELFF.

This clonotype was recorded a few times. This rearrangement joins TRBV5-5 to TRBJ1-1; no clear D. Trimming removed 0 bases at V and 0 bases at J, with 9 bases between. The CDR3 runs 15 residues. Germline-derived CDR1 and CDR2 are SGHKS and YYEKEE (reference sequence). The CDR3 loop is CASSLGQQMNTEAFF. DNA for the CDR3: TGTGCCAGCAGCTTGGGGCAGCAAATGAACACTGAAGCTTTCTTT.

The table lists this clonotype with a few counts. The chain carries TRBV5-1 and TRBJ2-3, with D perhaps matching TRBD2 (5 bases). The V end lost 0 bases, the J end lost 4 bases, and 12 bases lay between the germline ends. The germline gives CDR1 SGHRS, CDR2 YFSETQ. This CDR3 is built from 15 residues. The CDR3 sequence is CASSLAGIEADTQYF. The DNA for the CDR3 is TGCGCCAGCAGCTTGGCCGGGATAGAGGCAGATACGCAGTATTTT.

This clonotype was counted a few times. The chain recombines TRBV12-3 or TRBV12-4 with TRBJ1-1, with D perhaps matching TRBD1 (5 bases). Trimming stripped 4 bases from V and 0 bases from J, with 15 bases between. The CDR3 spans 16 residues. CDR3 nucleotides: TGTGCCAGCAGTTCCCTGCAGGGCAATGTGAACACTGAAGCTTTCTTT. Residues: CASSSLQGNVNTEAFF.

The chain is built from TRBV9 and TRBJ1-5, with TRBD1 matching 7 bases. Trimming removed 3 bases from V and 0 bases from J; junction bases left unmatched: 3. Germline-derived CDR1 and CDR2 are SGDLS and YYNGEE. The CDR3 spans 15 residues. The CDR3 spells CASSAGTDSNQPQHF. The CDR3 nucleotides are TGTGCCAGCAGCGCCGGGACAGATAGCAATCAGCCCCAGCATTTT.

This clonotype was found a few times. This chain links TRBV7-8 with TRBJ2-7, with D unresolved. Per the germline V gene, CDR1 is SGHVS and CDR2 is FQNEAQ. Between the trimmed V and J ends, which lost 3 bases and 2 bases, there was a span of 11 bases. The CDR3 runs to 14 residues. CDR3 loop: CASSLSHSPYEQYF. The CDR3 DNA reads as TGTGCCAGCAGCTTGAGCCATTCCCCCTACGAGCAGTACTTC.

The chain combines TRBV7-2 with TRBJ2-7, with D tentatively TRBD1 (5 bases). The CDR3 sequence is 15 residues long. Trimming left V 5 bases short and J 6 bases short, with 20 bases between. In germline, CDR1 is SGHTA, CDR2 FQGNSA. CDR3 region: CASSPRELHYFEQYF. The DNA for the CDR3 is TGTGCCAGCAGCCCCAGGGAATTACACTACTTCGAGCAGTACTTC.

This clonotype was seen only a few times. This chain links TRBV4-3 with TRBJ2-1; TRBD2 is a possible D gene (6 bases). The V end was cut by 4 bases, the J end by 3 bases, with 13 bases between. Germline CDR1 LGHNA, CDR2 YSLEER. This CDR3 contains 15 residues. Here the CDR3 reads CASSRTIYDYNEQFF. CDR3 DNA: TGCGCCAGCAGCCGGACTATCTATGACTACAATGAGCAGTTCTTC.

This clonotype was seen more than once but under ten times. The rearrangement links TRBV7-8 to TRBJ1-6, with 8 bases matching TRBD1. The CDR3 runs 16 residues. CDR1 is SGHVS, CDR2 FQNEAQ, per germline. V dropped 5 bases and J dropped 7; count of bases not matched to a gene: 10. The CDR3 protein is CASSLGQGSGNSPLHF. CDR3 DNA: TGTGCCAGCAGCCTCGGACAGGGATCGGGAAATTCACCCCTCCACTTT.

The chain is built from TRBV2 and TRBJ2-1; no definite D call. V was shortened by 1 base and J by 0 bases, with 16 bases between the two germline ends. Germline CDR1 is SNHLY and CDR2 is FYNNEI. The CDR3 spans 18 residues. CDR3 protein: CASSEGGAMDSSYNEQFF. Here the CDR3 DNA reads TGTGCCAGCAGTGAAGGGGGTGCCATGGATAGCTCCTACAATGAGCAGTTCTTC.

The V gene is TRBV12-3 or TRBV12-4, the J gene TRBJ2-5, with D tentatively TRBD1 (7 bases). The CDR3 runs 17 residues. V lost 1 base, J lost 0 bases, and 15 bases lay in between. The CDR3 loop is CASSLDRGGTYQETQYF. CDR3 in DNA: TGTGCCAGCAGTTTAGACAGGGGCGGGACCTACCAAGAGACCCAGTACTTC.

In this sample, this clonotype turned up a few times. This rearrangement joins TRBV29-1 to TRBJ1-1; D is unclear. The CDR3 sequence is 13 residues long. With 6 bases removed from V and 4 bases from J, the gap between germline ends came to 15 bases. The germline V gene has CDR1 SQVTM and CDR2 ANQGSEA. CDR3 bases: TGCAGCGTAAGTGTGGGTATGGTCACTGAAGCTTTCTTT. It specifies CSVSVGMVTEAFF.

The rearrangement uses TRBV3-1 and TRBJ2-2; TRBD1 might be the D (5 bases). The CDR3 loop spans 16 amino acids. Germline assignment: CDR1 LGHDT and CDR2 YNNKEL (reference sequence). V lost 2 bases and J 1 base, leaving 11 bases between the germline ends. CDR3 DNA sequence: TGTGCCAGCAGCCAAAGCAGGGTGGGGAACACCGGGGAGCTGTTTTTT. This gives the protein CASSQSRVGNTGELFF.

The CDR3 DNA is TGCAGTGCTATCGGAGGAGGGAGCTCCTACGAGCAGTACTTC. As protein: CSAIGGGSSYEQYF. The chain is built from TRBV20-1 and TRBJ2-7; D is possibly TRBD2 (6 bases). This CDR3 has 14 amino acids. With 4 bases removed from V and 0 bases from J, the gap between germline ends came to 13 bases. CDR1 and CDR2 from the germline V gene are DFQATT and SNEGSKA (reference sequence).

The V gene is TRBV29-1, the J gene TRBJ1-2; D possibly corresponds to TRBD1 (5 bases). From germline, CDR1 is SQVTM and CDR2 ANQGSEA. Deletions cut 6 bases from V and 8 bases from J, with 25 bases between. The CDR3 has 15 amino acids. The CDR3 is CSVAGPRYGGDGYTF. The CDR3 coding sequence is TGCAGCGTGGCAGGGCCAAGATACGGAGGGGACGGCTACACCTTC.

The V gene is TRBV11-3, the J gene TRBJ2-5, with TRBD2 matching over 7 bases. The J call may be in error: the DNA end matches TRBJ2-1 better. The CDR3 length is 18 residues. CDR1 and CDR2 (germline): SGHNT, YENEEA. The chain's CDR3 is CASSLGGPWTSRPNEQFF. CDR3 sequence (DNA): TGTGCCAGCAGCTTAGGGGGCCCTTGGACTAGTCGGCCCAATGAGCAGTTCTTC.

There are many counts of this clonotype. The chain has TRBV5-1 and TRBJ1-2; D may be TRBD1 (5 bases). CDR3 length equals 12 residues. The V gene lost 5 bases and the J gene lost 6 bases, with 11 bases spanning the gap. CDR1 is SGHRS, CDR2 YFSETQ, per germline. The CDR3 region has the DNA TGCGCCAGCAGTTATGGACAAAATGGCTACACCTTC. Translated: CASSYGQNGYTF.

The chain combines TRBV9 with TRBJ2-5, with unresolved D. CDR3 length: 16 amino acids. The germline CDR1 and CDR2 sequences are SGDLS and YYNGEE. Trimming removed 5 bases from V and 1 base from J, with 18 bases in between. The CDR3 DNA is TGTGCCAGCAGGAGAGACGCGGATGGGCCCCAAGAGACCCAGTACTTC. Protein: CASRRDADGPQETQYF.

Remarks on this clonotype: The junction departs from germline at one end; a sequencing error may be responsible. V and J are TRBV7-8 and TRBJ2-5; 7 bases fit TRBD2. From germline, CDR1 is SGHVS and CDR2 FQNEAQ. The CDR3 covers 16 residues. CDR3 residues: CASRRGQASGQETQCF. CDR3 nucleotide sequence: TGTGCCAGCCGCCGGGGTCAAGCTAGCGGCCAAGAGACCCAGTGCTTC.

The CDR3 nucleotides read TGCAGTGCTAAGGGGGTGAACAATGAGCAGTTCTTC. Amino acids: CSAKGVNNEQFF. V usage is TRBV20-1 and J usage is TRBJ2-5; D is possibly TRBD1 (6 bases). Judging by the DNA end, TRBJ2-1 fits better; the J call may be wrong. The CDR3 is made up of 12 amino acids. The germline gives CDR1 DFQATT, CDR2 SNEGSKA (reference sequence).

The V and J genes are TRBV28 and TRBJ1-2; possibly TRBD1 for D (6 bases). CDR3 length equals 14 residues. CDR1 and CDR2 (germline): MDHEN, SYDVKM. Trimming stripped 6 bases from V and 8 bases from J, with 19 bases between. This CDR3 reads CASRGGGLLYGYTF. The DNA for the CDR3 is TGTGCCAGCAGAGGGGGGGGGCTTTTATACGGCTACACCTTC.

CDR3 protein: CASSRDGVLGEKLFF. The CDR3 DNA reads TGTGCCAGCAGCCGCGACGGAGTCCTCGGTGAAAAACTGTTTTTT. V and J are TRBV11-2 and TRBJ1-4; D is uncertain. CDR3 length: 15 amino acids. Per the germline V gene, CDR1 is SGHAT and CDR2 is FQNNGV. The V end was cut by 5 bases, the J end by 7 bases, with 17 bases between.

V is TRBV10-3 and J is TRBJ2-5, with D uncertain. The CDR3 has 13 amino acids. The V end was cut by 4 bases, the J end by 2 bases, with 8 bases between. CDR1 is ENHRY, CDR2 SYGVKD, per germline. The CDR3 sequence is CAISVRDQETQYF. The CDR3 nucleotides are TGTGCCATCAGTGTAAGAGATCAAGAGACCCAGTACTTC.

CDR3 DNA sequence: TGTGCCAGCAGTTACTCGCGTGATGGAGCCAAAAACATTCAGTACTTC. Residues: CASSYSRDGAKNIQYF. The chain uses TRBV6-5 and TRBJ2-4; D is ambiguous. Trimming pared 0 bases from V and 0 bases from J, leaving 9 bases between. CDR3 length: 16 residues. Germline values: CDR1 MNHEY, CDR2 SVGAGI.

This clonotype has just a few counts. The chain has TRBV6-5 and TRBJ1-3; D is ambiguous. Germline V lookup: CDR1 MNHEY, CDR2 SVGAGI. V shed 6 bases and J shed 2 bases, with 5 bases lying between them. This CDR3 contains 12 residues. The CDR3 DNA reads TGTGCCAGCAGAAACCCTGGAAACACCATATATTTT. This translates into CASRNPGNTIYF.

The V and J genes are TRBV20-1 and TRBJ2-3, with D perhaps matching TRBD2 (5 bases). This CDR3 has 16 residues. In germline, CDR1 is DFQATT, CDR2 SNEGSKA (reference sequence). Trimming took 0 bases from V and 1 from J, leaving 14 bases between them. CDR3 nucleotides: TGCAGTGCTAGAGACCCCCCCGGTAGCGGCACAGATACGCAGTATTTT. As protein: CSARDPPGSGTDTQYF.

The sample holds a few counts of this clonotype. CDR3 DNA: TGCAGCGTAGCTGGACAGAACAAAAACATTCAGTACTTC. Translation: CSVAGQNKNIQYF. The V gene is TRBV29-1, the J gene TRBJ2-4, with TRBD1 as a possible D gene (6 bases). CDR1 and CDR2 (germline): SQVTM, ANQGSEA. The V and J ends lost 6 bases and 3 bases respectively, with 12 bases between them. This CDR3 spans 13 amino acids.

The chain uses TRBV20-1 and TRBJ2-7; no definite D call. This CDR3 has 14 residues. Germline lookup yields CDR1 DFQATT and CDR2 SNEGSKA (reference sequence). Trimming took off 2 bases at V and 3 bases at J, with 14 bases between the two ends. DNA of the CDR3: TGCAGTGCTAGACCCATGGGCGGATACTACGAGCAGTACTTC. Its translation is CSARPMGGYYEQYF.

This clonotype turned up a few times. The V call is TRBV14, the J call TRBJ2-2; 9 nucleotides match TRBD2. The length of the CDR3 is 16 residues. The V segment lost 4 bases and the J segment 6 bases; nucleotides outside the gene matches: 9. The germline V gene has CDR1 SGHDN and CDR2 FVKESK. The CDR3 bases are TGTGCCAGCAGCCTAATTAGCGGGAGACCCCCCGGGGAGCTGTTTTTT. It encodes CASSLISGRPPGELFF.